This T cell receptor beta chain was sequenced during a study of Graves' ophthalmopathy and Graves' hyperthyroidism. Findings of the study overall: Blood also contained most of the expanded thyroid clonotypes above 0.001 frequency. A model of 13 signatures distinguished ophthalmopathy from stable hyperthyroidism at roughly 86% sensitivity and 81.08% specificity.

Germline lookup yields CDR1 SQVTM and CDR2 ANQGSEA. The CDR3 loop spans 13 amino acids. V dropped 4 bases and J dropped 5; count of bases not matched to a gene: 6. Notes on this clonotype: Its antigen is still unknown.

The TCR beta CDR3 regions underwent amplification from RNA transcripts. HTBI-primed RT-PCR formed the first round, and a multiplex PCR formed the second. TCRdb passed the multiplex PCR reads through MiXCR, listing each CDR3 protein once. The sample consists of a few hundred thousand distinct CDR3 sequences, roughly 17% of them appearing once. The chain couples TRBV29-1 to TRBJ2-7; 9 nucleotides agree with TRBD1. Sequencing was done on a sample of peripheral blood. The sequence was collected from an adult woman with stable Graves' hyperthyroidism. DNA for the CDR3: TGCAGCGTTGGGCGGACAGGGGTTGACGAGCAGTACTTC. Encoded protein: CSVGRTGVDEQYF.